Sequencing of this T cell receptor (beta chain) was carried out in a study of blood T cell repertoires in COVID-19. The wider study: Sites in the United States, Italy and Spain provided acute and convalescent COVID-19 samples. From T cells, B-cell-depleted T cells, or PBMCs came the material, which was cDNA or gDNA.

Trimming took 3 bases from V and 1 from J, leaving 9 bases between them. The germline V gene has CDR1 SGHDN and CDR2 FVKESK. The CDR3 has 15 residues. In the source study's methods: Estimates of nucleated cell counts were drawn from the amplification of reference gene primers. Data came from immunoSEQ multiplex PCR; TCRdb stores just in-frame clones and leaves some out. V and J calls and clone size are as listed in that table; D and trimming were resolved from the DNA. Here the sample spans some 20,000 clones, about nine tenths being singletons. Sequencing was performed on peripheral blood. The chain joins TRBV14 to TRBJ2-2, with D hard to call. The sequence came from a woman aged 80 or older with active or convalescent COVID-19. The CDR3 nucleotides are TGTGCCAGCAGCCACCGAAACAGGAACACCGGGGAGCTGTTTTTT. Its translation is CASSHRNRNTGELFF.